Sequencing of this T cell receptor beta chain was carried out in a study of regulatory T cells in long-lasting Graves disease. CDR3 size: 14 residues. V lost 3 bases to trimming and J lost 3 bases, with 12 bases between them. CDR1 and CDR2 from the germline V gene are MNHEY and SVGEGT. Time point described: persistent/refractory GD, antithyroid drugs over 5 years with positive TRAb. Extracted PBMC RNA gave rise to the TCR library. American Thyroid Association guidelines were used to diagnose Graves' disease. Construction of the TCR beta libraries employed iRepertoire HTBI primers in conjunction with Arm-PCR of CDR3 regions. TCRdb re-analysed the multiplex PCR reads in MiXCR, keeping a single row per CDR3 protein. Among some 340,000 distinct CDR3 sequences listed, approximately 23% were seen once. In this sample, this clonotype turned up many times.

This TCR was recovered from a woman in her thirties or forties with Graves disease. The chain has TRBV6-2 or TRBV6-3 and TRBJ2-7, with D possibly TRBD2 on 6 matching bases. The sequences come from peripheral blood mononuclear cells (PBMCs), collected when the disease was refractory, from a patient treated with antithyroid drugs. The chain's CDR3 is CASSYFRDCYEQYF. DNA of the CDR3: TGTGCCAGCAGTTATTTTCGGGACTGCTACGAGCAGTACTTC.